Below, 27 T cell receptor beta chains from the same sample are listed, as sequenced in a study of CXCR3-negative and CXCR3-positive naive CD8 T cells (dated by TCRdb to the late 2010s). The sequencer listed for this sample is NextSeq 550. The Human TCR Profiling Kit (MiLaboratory) was used to make UMI-labeled 5' RACE TRB cDNA libraries. TCRdb reprocessed the reads, so every CDR3 protein sequence counts as one entry and DNA is not shown. For this sample, the table gives 9,100 or so distinct CDR3 sequences. More than 2% of the sample is taken by the ten largest. Sequenced input: naive CXCR3- CD8+ T cells from blood. Reading the label with the study, this specimen's cell subset or site is: CD45RO-CCR7+CD27+CD95- naive CD8+ T cells lacking CXCR3 (TNR3-). These receptors were obtained from a human donor in good health. Some clones in this sample may be carry-over from other donors' samples.

The chain links TRBV3-1 to TRBJ2-7; lacking DNA, the TRBD1 call made by TCRdb goes unchecked. Looked up from germline, CDR1 is LGHDT and CDR2 is YNNKEL (reference sequence). The CDR3 runs to 14 residues. This CDR3 reads CASSHGGQVYEQYF.

The gene calls are TRBV18 and TRBJ1-1. CDR3 length: 16 residues. Germline assignment: CDR1 KGHSH and CDR2 LQKENI. Here the CDR3 reads CASSPLRVSMNTEAFF.

The gene calls are TRBV4-1 and TRBJ2-1; TCRdb lists TRBD2, though no DNA is available to test this call. The CDR3 totals 12 residues. Germline lookup yields CDR1 MGHRA and CDR2 YSYEKL. CDR3 protein: CASSQDRGEQFF.

This clonotype is labeled medium-sized based on frequency. Here the CDR3 reads CSVALSGWGDGEQFF. The J gene is TRBJ2-1, the V gene TRBV29-1; as DNA is missing, the TRBD1 call by TCRdb cannot be tested. This CDR3 contains 15 residues. Germline V gives CDR1 SQVTM, CDR2 ANQGSEA.

The chain is built from TRBV7-9 and TRBJ2-3; with no DNA, the TCRdb D assignment of TRBD1 cannot be verified. The V gene's germline CDR1 is SEHNR and CDR2 FQNEAQ (reference sequence). The CDR3 totals 15 residues. The CDR3: CASSLGTGLTDTQYF.

V gene TRBV29-1 combines with J gene TRBJ2-7. This CDR3 is built from 11 residues. Germline V gene data show CDR1 as SQVTM and CDR2 as ANQGSEA. This CDR3 is CSVEWRNEQYF.

This clonotype registers medium-sized (0.01 to 0.1%) by frequency. This chain uses TRBV11-2 with TRBJ2-1; TCRdb's D call of TRBD1 is untestable without DNA. The CDR3 is 12 amino acids. The V gene's germline CDR1 is SGHAT and CDR2 FQNNGV. CDR3 sequence: CASSFRGVEQFF.

The genes are TRBV4-3 and TRBJ2-1; without DNA, the TCRdb call of TRBD1 cannot be checked. Germline V CDR1 and CDR2: LGHNA, YSLEER. The CDR3 sequence is 15 residues long. This chain's CDR3 is CASSLGQATYNEQFF.

The chain has TRBV3-1 and TRBJ2-3. The germline V gene has CDR1 LGHDT and CDR2 YNNKEL (reference sequence). The CDR3 loop spans 12 amino acids. The CDR3 spells CARSPSTDTQYF.

The CDR3 region is CASSPDRPVETQYF. The chain is built from TRBV14 and TRBJ2-5; TCRdb's D call of TRBD1 is untestable without DNA. CDR3 size: 14 residues. The germline CDR1 and CDR2 sequences are SGHDN and FVKESK.

The genes are TRBV29-1 and TRBJ2-5; TCRdb gives TRBD1 as the D gene, but with no DNA this cannot be confirmed. Germline-derived CDR1 and CDR2 are SQVTM and ANQGSEA. The CDR3 has 13 residues. The CDR3 sequence is CSGDTGDQETQYF.

The rearrangement joins TRBV29-1 to TRBJ2-2. The V gene's germline CDR1 is SQVTM and CDR2 ANQGSEA. This CDR3 is 13 amino acids long. The CDR3 spells CSVVDGYTGELFF.

The chain combines TRBV9 with TRBJ2-1; TCRdb gives TRBD2 as the D gene, but with no DNA this cannot be confirmed. The CDR3 spans 16 residues. Germline V gene lookup returns CDR1 SGDLS and CDR2 YYNGEE. The CDR3 here is CASSDGTGLAPNEQFF.

This clonotype is labeled medium-sized based on frequency. CDR3 protein: CASSYDTSPGANVLTF. The chain employs TRBV6-5 and TRBJ2-6; TCRdb outputs TRBD2, but without DNA this stays unchecked. CDR1 is MNHEY, CDR2 SVGAGI, per germline. The CDR3 length is 16 residues.

This chain links TRBV10-3 with TRBJ1-5. Germline assignment: CDR1 ENHRY and CDR2 SYGVKD. This CDR3 region has 13 residues. The CDR3 sequence: CAISLNSNQPQHF.

J is TRBJ2-1 and V is TRBV29-1; TCRdb selects TRBD2, and the lack of DNA leaves this call unchecked. The CDR3 sequence is 12 residues long. Germline CDR1 SQVTM, CDR2 ANQGSEA. The CDR3 here is CSLGEGNNEQFF.

The CDR3 sequence: CASSSDIGRADTQYF. V and J are TRBV11-2 and TRBJ2-5; TCRdb gives TRBD2 as the D gene, but with no DNA this cannot be confirmed. CDR1 is SGHAT, CDR2 FQNNGV, per germline. The length of the CDR3 is 15 residues.

Frequency places this clonotype as medium-sized. The chain recombines TRBV29-1 with TRBJ2-7; the D gene TCRdb calls, TRBD2, cannot be checked with no DNA. This CDR3 comprises 14 residues. Germline V gene lookup returns CDR1 SQVTM and CDR2 ANQGSEA. This chain's CDR3 is CSAATGPSSYEQYF.

V is TRBV25-1 and J is TRBJ1-3; TCRdb's D call, TRBD1, is unchecked because there is no DNA. The germline V gene encodes CDR1 MGHDK and CDR2 SYGVNS. The CDR3 loop spans 16 amino acids. CDR3 sequence: CASSEYEGSSGNTIYF.

The chain combines TRBV10-3 with TRBJ2-7; the TCRdb D gene call, TRBD1, has no DNA to confirm it. Per germline, CDR1 ENHRY and CDR2 SYGVKD. The length of the CDR3 is 14 residues. This CDR3 is CAIRPGQGEYEQYF.

The V and J genes are TRBV29-1 and TRBJ2-2; the D gene TCRdb calls, TRBD1, cannot be checked with no DNA. The CDR3 loop spans 12 amino acids. The germline gives CDR1 SQVTM, CDR2 ANQGSEA. The CDR3 sequence: CSVEPGTGELFF.

In terms of frequency, this clonotype is medium-sized (0.01 to 0.1%). The chain joins TRBV29-1 to TRBJ2-7. The germline gives CDR1 SQVTM, CDR2 ANQGSEA. The CDR3 is made up of 16 amino acids. This CDR3 is CSVEGERAGYSYEQYF.

The chain combines TRBV11-2 with TRBJ2-7; without DNA, the TCRdb call of TRBD2 cannot be checked. Germline CDR1 reads SGHAT; CDR2 reads FQNNGV. The CDR3 extends over 13 amino acids. The CDR3 protein is CASSTGPTYEQYF. Full variable domain (missing parts from reference TRBV11-2 and TRBJ2-7): EAGVAQSPRYKIIEKRQSVAFWCNPISGHATLYWYQQILGQGPKLLIQFQNNGVVDDSQLPKDRFSAERLKGVDSTLKIQPAKLEDSAVYLCASSTGPTYEQYFGPGTRLTVT.

By frequency, this clonotype is medium-sized. This CDR3 is CSVPGTVFSEQFF. The chain links TRBV29-1 to TRBJ2-1; with no DNA, the TCRdb D assignment of TRBD1 cannot be verified. Germline V gene lookup returns CDR1 SQVTM and CDR2 ANQGSEA. This CDR3 is 13 amino acids long.

By frequency, this clonotype is medium-sized (0.01 to 0.1%). The chain is built from TRBV5-1 and TRBJ1-2; absent DNA, TCRdb's TRBD1 call cannot be checked. From germline, CDR1 is SGHRS and CDR2 YFSETQ. This CDR3 comprises 15 residues. The CDR3 reads CASSLAGEGADGYTF. The full variable domain, in which reference TRBV5-1 and TRBJ1-2 provide the parts outside the CDR3, is KAGVTQTPRYLIKTRGQQVTLSCSPISGHRSVSWYQQTPGQGLQFLFEYFSETQRNKGNFPGRFSGRQFSNSRSEMNVSTLELGDSALYLCASSLAGEGADGYTFGSGTRLTVV.

The chain is built from TRBV28 and TRBJ1-5; with no DNA, the TCRdb D assignment of TRBD1 cannot be verified. CDR3 length equals 15 residues. Germline-derived CDR1 and CDR2 are MDHEN and SYDVKM. The CDR3: CASSPDRGLHQPQHF.

This clonotype is identified as medium-sized from frequency. V gene TRBV12-3 or TRBV12-4 combines with J gene TRBJ1-3; without DNA, the TCRdb call of TRBD1 cannot be checked. The CDR3 length is 14 residues. The CDR3 reads CASIFGDAGNTIYF.